This T cell receptor beta chain comes out of a study of control samples from healthy donors and cancer patients. Clones were read by immunoSEQ multiplex PCR, and TCRdb kept only the in-frame ones, dropping some. Here the sample spans about 180,000 clones, about 92% being singletons. Germline values: CDR1 MNHEY, CDR2 SMNVEV (reference sequence). CDR3 size: 15 residues. Trimming shortened V by 1 base and J by 5 bases, and 9 bases separated the two germline ends. V and J are TRBV27 and TRBJ1-6; D is ambiguous. This receptor was obtained from a man aged 25-40 years in good health. The sequencing input was blood. The CDR3 DNA follows: TGTGCCAGCAGTTTATACCAGGAGAATAATTCACCCCTCCACTTT. Its translation is CASSLYQENNSPLHF.